Here is one T cell receptor (beta chain) with its context. Antigen specificity is unknown. The data stem from a study of response to subunit inactivated influenza vaccine. General study points: T cells newly recruited by each seasonal influenza vaccination are few, the authors suggested.

TCRdb itself ran the RT-PCR reads through MiXCR, one entry per CDR3 protein. The table has some 800,000 distinct CDR3 sequences, less than 25% seen once; the top ten hold more than 8.5%. Germline V gives CDR1 SGHDT, CDR2 YYEEEE. This CDR3 comprises 16 residues. V lost 3 bases and J lost 0, with 13 bases in between. The chain uses TRBV5-6 and TRBJ2-1; D possibly corresponds to TRBD2 (6 bases). The material was PBMCs from blood, obtained roughly 5 days after vaccination. The receptor was isolated from a middle-aged man who received an inactivated influenza vaccine. CDR3 sequence: CASSSLRGSSYNEQFF. For the CDR3, the DNA is TGTGCCAGCAGCTCACTCCGGGGGAGCTCCTACAATGAGCAGTTCTTC.